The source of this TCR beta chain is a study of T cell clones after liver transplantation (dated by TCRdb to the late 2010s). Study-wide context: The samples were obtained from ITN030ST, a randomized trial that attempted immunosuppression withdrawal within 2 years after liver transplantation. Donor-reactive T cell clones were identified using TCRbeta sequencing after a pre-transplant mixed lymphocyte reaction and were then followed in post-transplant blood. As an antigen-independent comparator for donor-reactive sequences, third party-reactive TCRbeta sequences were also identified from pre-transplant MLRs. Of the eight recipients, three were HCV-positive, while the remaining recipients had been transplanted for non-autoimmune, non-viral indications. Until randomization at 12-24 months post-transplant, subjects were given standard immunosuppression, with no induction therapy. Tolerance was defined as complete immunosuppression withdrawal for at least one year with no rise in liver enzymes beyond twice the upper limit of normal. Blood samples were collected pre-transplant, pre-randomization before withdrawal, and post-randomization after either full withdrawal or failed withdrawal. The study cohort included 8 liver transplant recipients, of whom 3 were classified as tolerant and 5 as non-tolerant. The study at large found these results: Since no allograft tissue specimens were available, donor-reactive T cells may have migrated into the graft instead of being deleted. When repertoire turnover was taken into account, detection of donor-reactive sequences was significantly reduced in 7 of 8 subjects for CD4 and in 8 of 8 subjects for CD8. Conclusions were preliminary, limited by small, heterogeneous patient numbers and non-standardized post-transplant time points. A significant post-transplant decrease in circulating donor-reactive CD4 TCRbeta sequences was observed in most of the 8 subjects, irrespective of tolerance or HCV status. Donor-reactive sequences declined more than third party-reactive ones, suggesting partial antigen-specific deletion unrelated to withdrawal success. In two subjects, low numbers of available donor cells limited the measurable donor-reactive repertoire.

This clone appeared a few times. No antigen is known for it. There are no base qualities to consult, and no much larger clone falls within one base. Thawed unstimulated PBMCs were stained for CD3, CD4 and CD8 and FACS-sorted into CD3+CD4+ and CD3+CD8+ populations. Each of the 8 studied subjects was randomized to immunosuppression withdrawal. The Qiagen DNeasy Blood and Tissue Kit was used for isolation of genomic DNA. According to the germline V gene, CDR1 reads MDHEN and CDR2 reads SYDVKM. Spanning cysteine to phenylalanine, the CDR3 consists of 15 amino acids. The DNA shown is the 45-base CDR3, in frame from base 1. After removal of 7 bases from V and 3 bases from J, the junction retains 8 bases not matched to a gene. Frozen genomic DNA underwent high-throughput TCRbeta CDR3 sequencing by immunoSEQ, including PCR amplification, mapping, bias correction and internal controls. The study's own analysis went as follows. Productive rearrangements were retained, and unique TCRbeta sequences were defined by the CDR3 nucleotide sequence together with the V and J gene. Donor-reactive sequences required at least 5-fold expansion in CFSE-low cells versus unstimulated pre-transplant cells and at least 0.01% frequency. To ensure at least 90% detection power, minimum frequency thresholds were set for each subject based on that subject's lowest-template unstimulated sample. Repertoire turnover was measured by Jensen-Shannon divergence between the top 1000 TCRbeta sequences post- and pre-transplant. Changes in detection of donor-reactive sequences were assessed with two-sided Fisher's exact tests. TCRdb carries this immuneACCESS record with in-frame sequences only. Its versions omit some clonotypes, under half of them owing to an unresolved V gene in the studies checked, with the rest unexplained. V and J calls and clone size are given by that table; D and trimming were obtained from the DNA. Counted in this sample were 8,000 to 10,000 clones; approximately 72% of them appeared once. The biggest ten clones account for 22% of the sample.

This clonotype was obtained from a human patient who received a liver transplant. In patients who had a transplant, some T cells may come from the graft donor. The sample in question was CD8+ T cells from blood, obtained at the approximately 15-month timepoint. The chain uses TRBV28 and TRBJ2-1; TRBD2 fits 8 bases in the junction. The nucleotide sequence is TGTGCCAGCAAACCTAGCGGGCGAGACTACAATGAGCAGTTCTTC. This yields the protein CASKPSGRDYNEQFF.